This TCR beta chain was identified in a study of blood T cell repertoires in COVID-19. On the study more broadly: PBMCs, B-cell-depleted T cells, or T cells were the source of the cDNA or gDNA that made up the material.

The CDR3 is made up of 13 amino acids. V dropped 10 bases and J dropped 4; count of bases not matched to a gene: 9. Germline V CDR1 and CDR2: MNHEY, SVGAGI. Sequencing was performed with immunoSEQ multiplex PCR; in TCRdb, only in-frame clones are kept and a portion is missing. The table includes hundreds of thousands of clones, approximately 86% detected once. This rearrangement joins TRBV6-5 to TRBJ1-1, with 7 positions matching TRBD1. The sequencing input was peripheral blood. The sequence was obtained from a human donor in a cohort sampled during active COVID-19. The DNA of the CDR3 is TGTGCCACCCGGACAGGTTTGAGCACTGAAGCTTTCTTT. Translation: CATRTGLSTEAFF.